The 31 T cell receptor beta chains listed next were all sequenced from one sample in a study of PD-1 blockade in classical Hodgkin lymphoma. TCRdb's copy holds only in-frame clones and misses some; the assay was immunoSEQ multiplex PCR. The table records approximately 6,800 clones, approximately 80% of them present only once. Brentuximab vedotin exposure varied among the patients, all of whom had relapsed after autologous stem cell transplantation. Purified CD4+ T cells were obtained from thawed PBMCs through magnetic negative selection. Sample: CD4+ T cells from blood, taken at baseline. These receptor sequences come from a human donor with classical Hodgkin lymphoma.

The genes are TRBV5-1 and TRBJ2-7; TRBD2 might be the D (6 bases). The CDR3 runs 14 residues. Trimming took off 5 bases at V and 0 bases at J, with 12 bases between the two ends. The germline V gene encodes CDR1 SGHRS and CDR2 YFSETQ. The CDR3 protein is CASSHSGSSYEQYF. The CDR3 nucleotides are TGCGCCAGCAGTCATAGCGGAAGCTCCTACGAGCAGTACTTC.

This clone was detected a few times. The V gene is TRBV19, the J gene TRBJ1-5; 9 bases map to TRBD1. CDR3 length equals 15 residues. CDR1 and CDR2 (germline): LNHDA, SQIVND (reference sequence). Trimming removed 5 bases from V and 4 bases from J; junction bases left unmatched: 6. This chain's CDR3 is CASSAGQGRNQPQHF. The CDR3 DNA reads as TGTGCCAGTAGTGCCGGACAGGGGCGAAATCAGCCCCAGCATTTT.

This clone occurred once. This chain uses TRBV6-1 with TRBJ2-2; D gene unclear. V shed 5 bases and J shed 7 bases, with 11 bases lying between them. The germline gives CDR1 MNHNS, CDR2 SASEGT. This CDR3 region has 13 residues. As DNA, the CDR3 is TGTGCCAGCAGTCGTCTGACGGACGGGGAGCTGTTTTTT. Translation: CASSRLTDGELFF.

This chain joins TRBV5-8 and TRBJ1-2; TRBD1 is a possible D gene (5 bases). V was pared by 0 bases and J by 8 bases, with 14 bases between. Germline assignment: CDR1 SGHTS and CDR2 YDEGEE. The CDR3 contains 14 residues. CDR3 amino acids: CASSLAGQGRGYTF. CDR3 nucleotide sequence: TGTGCCAGCAGCTTGGCCGGGCAGGGTAGGGGCTACACCTTC.

The chain has TRBV9 and TRBJ1-3, with D unresolved. Germline CDR1 and CDR2: SGDLS and YYNGEE. The CDR3 sequence is 15 residues long. Trimming took off 4 bases at V and 0 bases at J, with 11 bases between the two ends. The CDR3 bases are TGTGCCAGCAGCCAATTTACGAGCTCTGGAAACACCATATATTTT. It codes for CASSQFTSSGNTIYF.

The V gene is TRBV10-3, the J gene TRBJ1-5; D uncertain. Per the germline V gene, CDR1 is ENHRY and CDR2 is SYGVKD. CDR3 size: 13 residues. V was trimmed by 2 bases and J by 4 bases, leaving 6 bases between them. The chain's CDR3 is CAISEKENQPQHF. As DNA, the CDR3 is TGTGCCATCAGTGAGAAAGAGAATCAGCCCCAGCATTTT.

The chain carries TRBV5-1 and TRBJ2-3; TRBD2 might be the D (7 bases). Germline V lookup: CDR1 SGHRS, CDR2 YFSETQ. V lost 4 bases and J 0 bases, leaving 15 bases between the germline ends. The CDR3 spans 16 residues. The CDR3 sequence: CASSLLGGGSTDTQYF. The CDR3 DNA sequence: TGCGCCAGCAGCCTCCTGGGAGGGGGAAGCACAGATACGCAGTATTTT.

This rearrangement joins TRBV7-2 to TRBJ2-7, with 7 bases fitting TRBD1. CDR3 length equals 14 residues. Germline CDR1 reads SGHTA; CDR2 reads FQGNSA. J was trimmed by 2 bases and V by 1 base; bases with no gene match: 2. The CDR3 reads CASSLGTGPYEQYF. In DNA form, the CDR3 reads TGTGCCAGCAGCTTAGGGACAGGTCCCTACGAGCAGTACTTC.

This clone was picked up a small number of times. The chain is built from TRBV4-2 and TRBJ2-1; 11 nucleotides line up with TRBD2. With 4 bases clipped from V and 5 bases from J, the junction kept 10 bases outside the gene matches. Germline CDR1 and CDR2: LGHNA and YNFKEQ. The CDR3 runs to 17 residues. CDR3 coding DNA: TGTGCCAGCAGCCCCTCGACCGGGACTAGCGGACACAATGAGCAGTTCTTC. Its translation: CASSPSTGTSGHNEQFF.

The rearrangement links TRBV9 to TRBJ2-1; TRBD2 matches at 12 bases. The V and J ends lost 0 bases and 0 bases, in that order; junction bases with no gene match: 4. The CDR3 sequence is 18 residues long. The germline V gene has CDR1 SGDLS and CDR2 YYNGEE. The CDR3 sequence: CASSVGLAGGSSYNEQFF. In DNA form, the CDR3 reads TGTGCCAGCAGCGTAGGGCTAGCGGGAGGGAGCTCCTACAATGAGCAGTTCTTC.

A single count supports this clone. V is TRBV19 and J is TRBJ2-1; D unresolved. Trimming removed 3 bases from V and 3 bases from J, with 9 bases in between. The CDR3 is 14 residues long. The germline gives CDR1 LNHDA, CDR2 SQIVND (reference sequence). The CDR3 DNA follows: TGTGCCAGTAGTATTTCTGGGGTCTACAATGAGCAGTTCTTC. Residues: CASSISGVYNEQFF. The entire variable domain, with the rest obtained from reference TRBV19 and TRBJ2-1, is as follows: DGGITQSPKYLFRKEGQNVTLSCEQNLNHDAMYWYRQDPGQGLRLIYYSQIVNDFQKGDIAEGYSVSREKKESFPLTVTSAQKNPTAFYLCASSISGVYNEQFFGPGTRLTVL.

V usage is TRBV25-1 and J usage is TRBJ2-7, with 7 bases aligning to TRBD2. The CDR3 is 12 amino acids. CDR1 and CDR2 (germline): MGHDK, SYGVNS. Trimming cost V 11 bases and J 3 bases; bases outside gene matches: 7. In nucleotides, the CDR3 is TGTGCCCCCGGACTAGGATTCTACGAGCAGTACTTC. Translation: CAPGLGFYEQYF.

The chain combines TRBV11-1 with TRBJ2-3; a possible D gene is TRBD2 (9 bases). V lost 5 bases and J lost 2, with 26 bases in between. The CDR3 extends over 19 amino acids. Per the germline V gene, CDR1 is SGHAT and CDR2 is FQDESV (reference sequence). The CDR3 spells CASSNGQGAGGFHTDTQYF. CDR3 DNA sequence: TGTGCCAGCAGCAACGGACAGGGTGCGGGAGGGTTCCACACAGATACGCAGTATTTT.

This clone was detected a few times. This rearrangement joins TRBV18 to TRBJ1-1; weak D call: TRBD1 (5 bases). Germline assignment: CDR1 KGHSH and CDR2 LQKENI. The CDR3 extends over 14 amino acids. The V and J ends lost 0 bases and 11 bases respectively, with 16 bases between them. CDR3 sequence: CASSPPQGPRGAFF. CDR3 sequence (DNA): TGTGCCAGCTCACCACCTCAGGGCCCCAGAGGGGCTTTCTTT.

This chain joins TRBV18 and TRBJ2-7, with 7 bases that match TRBD1. In germline, CDR1 is KGHSH, CDR2 LQKENI. J lost 2 bases, V lost 3 bases, and 7 bases had no gene match. The CDR3 has 15 residues. The CDR3 DNA reads TGTGCCAGCTCACCTTACTTGACAGGGACCTACGAGCAGTACTTC. This sequence encodes CASSPYLTGTYEQYF.

The chain is built from TRBV6-6 and TRBJ2-7, with 12 nucleotides matching TRBD2. The CDR3 totals 15 residues. V trimming: 6 bases; J trimming: 4 bases; junction bases outside the gene matches: 7. Germline V CDR1 and CDR2: MNHNY, SVGAGI (reference sequence). Here the CDR3 reads CASRSQTSGSYEQYF. The CDR3 coding sequence is TGTGCCAGCAGATCTCAGACTAGCGGGAGTTACGAGCAGTACTTC.

This rearrangement joins TRBV6-5 to TRBJ2-5; 7 bases map to TRBD1. The CDR3 consists of 13 residues. Trimming took 5 bases from V and 3 from J; bases not matched to a gene: 3. CDR1 is MNHEY and CDR2 is SVGAGI in the germline V gene. This CDR3 reads CASSLQGKETQYF. For the CDR3, the DNA is TGTGCCAGCAGTCTACAGGGGAAAGAGACCCAGTACTTC.

V and J are TRBV14 and TRBJ1-6; TRBD1 matches at 10 bases. V lost 1 base, J lost 9 bases, and 0 bases stayed unmatched. The germline V gene encodes CDR1 SGHDN and CDR2 FVKESK. The CDR3 is made up of 14 amino acids. The CDR3 DNA follows: TGTGCCAGCAGCCAAGGGGACAGGGGTTCACCCCTCCACTTT. This gives the protein CASSQGDRGSPLHF.

J is TRBJ2-7 and V is TRBV4-1, with 9 bases fitting TRBD1. The CDR3 runs to 15 residues. Trimming at V came to 2 bases and at J to 3 bases, leaving 5 bases not matched to a gene. CDR1 is MGHRA and CDR2 is YSYEKL in the germline V gene. The CDR3 is CASSQPKDRGYEQYF. The CDR3 nucleotides are TGCGCCAGCAGCCAACCCAAGGACAGGGGCTACGAGCAGTACTTC.

The chain has TRBV19 and TRBJ2-3; D gene ambiguous. V gave up 4 bases and J gave up 2 bases, with 1 base separating them. CDR3 length equals 11 residues. The germline V gene has CDR1 LNHDA and CDR2 SQIVND (reference sequence). In DNA form, the CDR3 reads TGTGCCAGTAGTAACACAGATACGCAGTATTTT. Translation: CASSNTDTQYF.

For this clone: One end of the junction fails to match germline, which may point to a read error. This chain links TRBV14 with TRBJ2-1; 7 bases are shared with TRBD2. The CDR3 consists of 20 residues. Germline loops: CDR1 SGHDN, CDR2 FVKESK. CDR3: CASSQDHGGGRWLSYNEQFF. CDR3 DNA: TGTGCCAGCAGTCAAGATCATGGGGGAGGGAGGTGGCTCTCCTACAATGAGCAGTTCTTC.

The chain recombines TRBV7-9 with TRBJ1-2, with 8 bases that match TRBD1. Germline CDR1 is SEHNR and CDR2 is FQNEAQ (reference sequence). CDR3 size: 13 residues. Trimming cost V 3 bases and J 5 bases; bases outside gene matches: 2. CDR3 protein: CASSFWTGYGYTF. DNA for the CDR3: TGTGCCAGCAGCTTCTGGACAGGGTATGGCTACACCTTC.

In its sample, this clone was seen once. The V call is TRBV19, the J call TRBJ2-6; TRBD2 agrees at 12 bases. Germline loops: CDR1 LNHDA, CDR2 SQIVND (reference sequence). The CDR3 contains 19 residues. J gave up 3 bases and V 5 bases, and 11 bases lay outside the gene matches. In DNA form, the CDR3 reads TGTGCCAGTAGTCCCAGACTAGCGGGAGTGCTAGTTGGGGCCAACGTCCTGACTTTC. It yields the protein CASSPRLAGVLVGANVLTF.

V and J are TRBV13 and TRBJ2-7; TRBD2 matches 13 bases. Trimming at V came to 4 bases and at J to 0 bases, leaving 12 bases not matched to a gene. The CDR3 covers 19 residues. Per the germline V gene, CDR1 is PRHDT and CDR2 is FYEKMQ (reference sequence). CDR3 residues: CASSSKPGTSGIASYEQYF. DNA of the CDR3: TGTGCCAGCAGCTCGAAACCTGGGACTAGCGGGATTGCCTCCTACGAGCAGTACTTC.

The chain combines TRBV2 with TRBJ2-7; D unresolved. The length of the CDR3 is 12 residues. The germline CDR1 and CDR2 sequences are SNHLY and FYNNEI. V was clipped by 9 bases and J by 6 bases, with 15 bases between them. The CDR3 loop reads CARSKLVGEQYF. The DNA for the CDR3 is TGTGCCAGGTCAAAATTGGTCGGCGAGCAGTACTTC.

The chain joins TRBV6-5 to TRBJ1-4; maybe TRBD1 (5 bases). V lost 10 bases and J lost 5, with 14 bases in between. Germline CDR1 MNHEY, CDR2 SVGAGI. This CDR3 comprises 13 residues. CDR3 residues: CATRDPGNEKLFF. The CDR3 DNA sequence: TGTGCCACTAGGGACCCTGGAAATGAAAAACTGTTTTTT.

This CDR3 reads CASSWGQPNSPLHF. In nucleotides, the CDR3 is TGTGCCAGCAGTTGGGGACAGCCGAATTCACCCCTCCACTTT. The chain joins TRBV27 to TRBJ1-6; TRBD1 matches at 7 bases. The CDR3 loop spans 14 amino acids. Germline CDR1 is MNHEY and CDR2 is SMNVEV (reference sequence). V dropped 4 bases and J dropped 7; count of bases not matched to a gene: 4.

The chain joins TRBV18 to TRBJ2-7, with 10 bases lining up with TRBD1. Germline CDR1 reads KGHSH; CDR2 reads LQKENI. There are 12 residues in the CDR3. With 8 bases clipped from V and 4 bases from J, the junction kept 2 bases outside the gene matches. CDR3 sequence reads: CASGQGVYEQYF. In nucleotides, the CDR3 is TGTGCCAGCGGACAGGGGGTGTACGAGCAGTACTTC.

The chain employs TRBV19 and TRBJ2-1; 7 bases line up with TRBD1. CDR3 length: 11 residues. After removal of 4 bases from V and 10 bases from J, the junction contained 1 base not matched to a gene. Germline CDR1 reads LNHDA; CDR2 reads SQIVND (reference sequence). The CDR3 DNA reads as TGTGCCAGTAGTAGGACAGGCGAGCAGTTCTTC. Protein product: CASSRTGEQFF.

CDR3 nucleotides: TGTGCCAGCAGTGAATTTCAGGGATGGGAGCAGTACTTC. Amino acids: CASSEFQGWEQYF. The rearrangement links TRBV6-1 to TRBJ2-7; D perhaps matches TRBD1 (5 bases). Trimming pared 2 bases from V and 7 bases from J, leaving 12 bases between. Per the germline V gene, CDR1 is MNHNS and CDR2 is SASEGT. This CDR3 comprises 13 residues.

This chain connects TRBV10-2 to TRBJ2-7; 7 bases match TRBD2. The CDR3 loop spans 14 amino acids. Germline V gene lookup returns CDR1 WSHSY and CDR2 SAAADI. Unmatched junction bases numbered 7, after V lost 8 bases and J lost 0 bases. CDR3 loop: CASYPAGSSYEQYF. For the CDR3, the DNA is TGCGCCAGCTACCCAGCGGGAAGCTCCTACGAGCAGTACTTC.